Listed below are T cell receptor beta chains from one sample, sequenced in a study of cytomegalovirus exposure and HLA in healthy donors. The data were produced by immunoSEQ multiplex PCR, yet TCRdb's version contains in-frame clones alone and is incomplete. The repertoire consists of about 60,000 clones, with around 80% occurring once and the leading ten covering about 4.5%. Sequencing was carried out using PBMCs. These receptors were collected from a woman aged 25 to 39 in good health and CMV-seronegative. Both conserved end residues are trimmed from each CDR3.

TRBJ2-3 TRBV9 ASSVEGGLADTQY
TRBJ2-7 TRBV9 ASSVVGRDEQY
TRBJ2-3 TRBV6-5 ASSLSARTDTQY
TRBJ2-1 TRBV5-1 ASSLGQGRDEQF
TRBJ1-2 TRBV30 AWSAVQGGYT
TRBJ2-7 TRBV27 ASSLRDRDHEQY
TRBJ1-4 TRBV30 AWSGQGTTNEKLF
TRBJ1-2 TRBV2 ASRDRGGYT
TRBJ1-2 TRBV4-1 ASSQVGSNGYT
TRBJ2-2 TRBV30 AWRKSANTGELF
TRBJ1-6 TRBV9 ASSLAGWGKSPLH
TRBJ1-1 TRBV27 ASSIDRYTEAF
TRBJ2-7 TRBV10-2 ASSEEGARNEQY
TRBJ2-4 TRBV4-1 ASSARSRDGDIQY
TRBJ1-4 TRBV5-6 ASSQKITGEKLF
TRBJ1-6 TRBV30 AWKRTDYNSPLH
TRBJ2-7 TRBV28 ASSLAAGFPYEQY
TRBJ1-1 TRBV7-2 ASSRQGAEAF
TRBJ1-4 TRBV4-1 ASSQGQTTNEKLF
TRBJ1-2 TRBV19 ASSTQGLYGYT
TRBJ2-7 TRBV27 ASSRDSSSYEQY
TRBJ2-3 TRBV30 AWSGGTSGNTDTQY
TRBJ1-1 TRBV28 ASSGRTGEAF
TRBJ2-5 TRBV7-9 ASTPRQGLKETQY
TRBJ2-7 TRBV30 AWSGMRGTYEQY
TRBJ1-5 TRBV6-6 ASGTGSNQPQH
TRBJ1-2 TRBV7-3 ASSLDRGDGYT
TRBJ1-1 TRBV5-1 ASSPQPQGRAEAF
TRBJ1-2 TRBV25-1 AARGFNREGYT
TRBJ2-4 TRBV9 ASPGLAGTNIQY
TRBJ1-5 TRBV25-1 ASSTTGSNQPQH
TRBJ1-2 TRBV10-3 AISDGTGGAYGYT
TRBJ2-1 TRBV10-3 AISVRNEQF
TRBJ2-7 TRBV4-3 ASSQDRTGVDYEQY
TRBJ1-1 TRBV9 ASSRLDRGDTEAF
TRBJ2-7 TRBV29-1 SVEQGNEQY
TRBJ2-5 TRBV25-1 ASSEGGGEETQY
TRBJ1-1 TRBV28 ASSLGGRTEAF
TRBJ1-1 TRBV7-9 ASSNRLTEAF
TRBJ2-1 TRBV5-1 ASSLGQGADEQF
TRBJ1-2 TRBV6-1 ASSESGGAGYT